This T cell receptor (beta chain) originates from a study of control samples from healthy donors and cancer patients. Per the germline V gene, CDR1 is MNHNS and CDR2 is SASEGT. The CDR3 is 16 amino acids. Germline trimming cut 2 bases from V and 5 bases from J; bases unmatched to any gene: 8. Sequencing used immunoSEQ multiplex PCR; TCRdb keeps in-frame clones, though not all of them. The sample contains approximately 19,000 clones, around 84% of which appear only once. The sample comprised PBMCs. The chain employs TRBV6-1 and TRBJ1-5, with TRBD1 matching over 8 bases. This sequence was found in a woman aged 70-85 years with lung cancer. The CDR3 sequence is CASSEIGQGPYQPQHF. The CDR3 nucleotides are TGTGCCAGCAGTGAAATCGGACAGGGACCCTATCAGCCCCAGCATTTT.